Below are 20 T cell receptor beta chains sequenced from a single sample in a study of blood T cell repertoires in COVID-19. TCRdb keeps only in-frame clones here, not all; method: immunoSEQ multiplex PCR. The sample lists under 80,000 clones, just under 80% seen once, with around 10% in the top ten. Sequences were obtained from peripheral blood. The receptors come from a human donor in a cohort sampled during active COVID-19.

This clone was recorded once. The rearrangement joins TRBV18 to TRBJ1-5; maybe TRBD1 (6 bases). The CDR3 has 16 amino acids. The ends were cut back, 6 bases at V and 1 base at J, with 16 bases in the middle. Germline CDR1 is KGHSH and CDR2 is LQKENI. CDR3 protein: CASSPAGTKSNQPQHF. In DNA, the CDR3 is TGTGCCAGCTCCCCCGCAGGGACAAAGAGCAATCAGCCCCAGCATTTT.

CDR3 in amino acids: CASSSRGTMYEQYF. As DNA, the CDR3 is TGTGCCAGCAGTTCCCGCGGCACTATGTACGAGCAGTACTTC. This chain uses TRBV27 with TRBJ2-7, with no clear D. The CDR3 extends over 14 amino acids. V was clipped by 4 bases and J by 4 bases, with 14 bases between them. Germline V CDR1 and CDR2: MNHEY, SMNVEV (reference sequence).

This clone was counted only a few times. The V gene is TRBV19, the J gene TRBJ2-1; TRBD1 is a possible D gene (5 bases). The CDR3 length is 13 residues. From germline, CDR1 is LNHDA and CDR2 SQIVND (reference sequence). V was trimmed by 4 bases and J by 8 bases, leaving 12 bases between them. CDR3 loop: CASSTGRGDEQFF. DNA for the CDR3: TGTGCCAGTAGTACGGGTAGGGGTGATGAGCAGTTCTTC.

This rearrangement joins TRBV6-5 to TRBJ2-7, with TRBD2 matching 11 bases. Trimming took 6 bases from V and 4 from J; bases not matched to a gene: 8. The CDR3 has 15 residues. Germline V gene lookup returns CDR1 MNHEY and CDR2 SVGAGI. The CDR3 sequence: CASSPTRTSGYEQYF. CDR3 bases: TGTGCCAGCAGCCCCACCCGGACTAGCGGGTACGAGCAGTACTTC.

V is TRBV6-4 and J is TRBJ1-2, with 7 bases lining up with TRBD1. CDR1 is MRHNA and CDR2 is SNTAGT in the germline V gene. The V and J ends lost 6 bases and 4 bases, in that order; junction bases with no gene match: 8. There are 14 residues in the CDR3. DNA for the CDR3: TGTGCCAGCAGACCCCCCAGGGGGACCTATGGCTACACCTTC. Its translation: CASRPPRGTYGYTF.

The chain is built from TRBV28 and TRBJ2-1; no reliable D call. Germline V gives CDR1 MDHEN, CDR2 SYDVKM. The CDR3 is made up of 13 amino acids. Trimming shortened V by 6 bases and J by 0 bases, and 6 bases separated the two germline ends. This CDR3 is CASRASSYNEQFF. The CDR3 region has the DNA TGTGCCAGCAGGGCCTCCTCCTACAATGAGCAGTTCTTC.

This sequence joins TRBV7-2 and TRBJ2-1, with TRBD2 matching 12 bases. From germline, CDR1 is SGHTA and CDR2 FQGNSA. The V gene end was trimmed by 6 bases and the J gene end by 9 bases; junction bases not matched to a gene: 9. There are 15 residues in the CDR3. The CDR3 is CASRPATSGSTEQFF. The CDR3 region has the DNA TGTGCCAGCAGACCAGCGACTAGCGGGAGTACTGAGCAGTTCTTC.

The chain combines TRBV25-1 with TRBJ2-3; D is unclear. The CDR3 is 14 amino acids. V gave up 4 bases and J gave up 0 bases, with 8 bases separating them. The germline gives CDR1 MGHDK, CDR2 SYGVNS. The CDR3 sequence: CASSVQISTDTQYF. The CDR3 bases are TGTGCCAGCAGTGTCCAGATTAGCACAGATACGCAGTATTTT.

This rearrangement joins TRBV5-5 to TRBJ2-3, with 9 positions matching TRBD2. The trim removed 2 bases at V and 5 bases at J, leaving 6 bases unmatched. The CDR3 consists of 15 residues. Germline lookup yields CDR1 SGHKS and CDR2 YYEKEE (reference sequence). The CDR3 region has the DNA TGTGCCAGCAGCTTTCAAGCGGGAGGTGTAGATACGCAGTATTTT. Translation gives CASSFQAGGVDTQYF.

V and J are TRBV15 and TRBJ2-7; 9 nucleotides line up with TRBD1. The V and J ends lost 0 bases and 7 bases, in that order; junction bases with no gene match: 4. The CDR3 sequence is 14 residues long. Germline CDR1 LNHNV, CDR2 YYDKDF (reference sequence). The CDR3: CATSRDLGTGEQYF. The CDR3 nucleotides read TGTGCCACCAGCAGAGATTTGGGGACAGGGGAGCAGTACTTC. Full variable domain (missing parts from reference TRBV15 and TRBJ2-7): DAMVIQNPRYQVTQFGKPVTLSCSQTLNHNVMYWYQQKSSQAPKLLFHYYDKDFNNEADTPDNFQSRRPNTSFCFLDIRSPGLGDTAMYLCATSRDLGTGEQYFGPGTRLTVT.

J is TRBJ2-7 and V is TRBV5-1, with D possibly matching TRBD2 (6 bases). Germline CDR1 and CDR2: SGHRS and YFSETQ. CDR3 size: 15 residues. Trimming shortened V by 0 bases and J by 0 bases, and 10 bases separated the two germline ends. CDR3 region: CASSLEGGASYEQYF. The CDR3 DNA sequence: TGCGCCAGCAGCTTGGAGGGCGGGGCCTCCTACGAGCAGTACTTC.

The chain has TRBV18 and TRBJ2-7; D might be TRBD1 (6 bases). This CDR3 has 13 residues. Germline CDR1 KGHSH, CDR2 LQKENI. Trimming left V 2 bases short and J 7 bases short, with 12 bases between. CDR3 protein: CASSPNRVGEQYF. The CDR3, as DNA: TGTGCCAGCTCACCAAACAGGGTAGGGGAGCAGTACTTC.

The chain's CDR3 is CASSGDRNYGYTF. The CDR3 DNA is TGTGCCAGCAGTGGTGACAGGAACTATGGCTACACCTTC. The V call is TRBV28, the J call TRBJ1-2, with D perhaps matching TRBD1 (6 bases). Germline V CDR1 and CDR2: MDHEN, SYDVKM. CDR3 length equals 13 residues. The germline V and J ends were trimmed by 5 bases and 2 bases, with 9 bases remaining between them.

The chain recombines TRBV18 with TRBJ2-7; 7 bases are shared with TRBD1. Germline loops: CDR1 KGHSH, CDR2 LQKENI. The length of the CDR3 is 17 residues. The V segment lost 4 bases and the J segment 0 bases; nucleotides outside the gene matches: 12. The DNA of the CDR3 is TGTGCCAGCTCACTTGCCCCCGGGACAGATGGCTCCTACGAGCAGTACTTC. It translates to CASSLAPGTDGSYEQYF.

This chain uses TRBV30 with TRBJ1-4; a weak D match, TRBD1 (6 bases). Germline V gene lookup returns CDR1 GTSNPN and CDR2 SVGIG (reference sequence). The CDR3 extends over 14 amino acids. Trimming removed 3 bases at V and 9 bases at J, with 17 bases between. The CDR3 is CAWSRGGDWKKLFF. The CDR3 DNA is TGTGCCTGGAGCCGAGGGGGAGATTGGAAAAAACTGTTTTTT.

The chain couples TRBV28 to TRBJ2-1; 10 bases match TRBD2. The V gene end was trimmed by 7 bases and the J gene end by 1 base; junction bases not matched to a gene: 4. The length of the CDR3 is 15 residues. CDR1 is MDHEN, CDR2 SYDVKM, per germline. The CDR3 region is CASTLAGASYNEQFF. The CDR3 bases are TGTGCCAGCACGCTAGCGGGAGCGTCCTACAATGAGCAGTTCTTC. Combining the CDR3 with reference TRBV28 and TRBJ2-1 gives the whole variable domain DVKVTQSSRYLVKRTGEKVFLECVQDMDHENMFWYRQDPGLGLRLIYFSYDVKMKEKGDIPEGYSVSREKKERFSLILESASTNQTSMYLCASTLAGASYNEQFFGPGTRLTVL.

The chain links TRBV7-2 to TRBJ2-7; the D gene is possibly TRBD1 (6 bases). The CDR3 consists of 12 residues. Germline CDR1 SGHTA, CDR2 FQGNSA. Trimming cost V 4 bases and J 2 bases, with 6 bases left between them. The CDR3 bases are TGTGCCAGCAGCTCAGGGGCCTACGAGCAGTACTTC. This translates into CASSSGAYEQYF.

The chain employs TRBV28 and TRBJ2-7, with 10 nucleotides matching TRBD2. Germline V gene lookup returns CDR1 MDHEN and CDR2 SYDVKM. The trim removed 6 bases at V and 0 bases at J, leaving 5 bases unmatched. The CDR3 contains 15 residues. CDR3 sequence reads: CASSPLAGSSYEQYF. The CDR3 DNA reads as TGTGCCAGCAGCCCACTAGCGGGGAGCTCCTACGAGCAGTACTTC. Drawing the rest from reference TRBV28 and TRBJ2-7, the complete variable domain is DVKVTQSSRYLVKRTGEKVFLECVQDMDHENMFWYRQDPGLGLRLIYFSYDVKMKEKGDIPEGYSVSREKKERFSLILESASTNQTSMYLCASSPLAGSSYEQYFGPGTRLTVT.

This chain joins TRBV2 and TRBJ1-4, with a possible D match to TRBD1 (5 bases). CDR1 and CDR2 (germline): SNHLY, FYNNEI. The CDR3 is 15 amino acids. Trimming stripped 0 bases from V and 5 bases from J, with 10 bases between. The CDR3 region has the DNA TGTGCCAGCAGTGAAGCTAGACAGCGCAATGAAAAACTGTTTTTT. The encoded protein is CASSEARQRNEKLFF.

The V call is TRBV6-2 or TRBV6-3, the J call TRBJ1-1, with TRBD1 identical over 9 bases. CDR1 and CDR2 from the germline V gene are MNHEY and SVGEGT. The V segment lost 5 bases and the J segment 3 bases; nucleotides outside the gene matches: 10. This CDR3 has 16 residues. The CDR3 spells CASSTLTGQGYTEAFF. The CDR3 region has the DNA TGTGCCAGCAGTACCCTTACAGGACAGGGGTACACTGAAGCTTTCTTT.